This T cell receptor beta chain derives from a study of blood T cell repertoires in COVID-19. The CDR3 extends over 14 amino acids. Per germline, CDR1 SEHNR and CDR2 FQNEAQ (reference sequence). The V end was cut by 3 bases, the J end by 3 bases, with 11 bases between. TCRdb's copy holds only in-frame clones and misses some; the assay was immunoSEQ multiplex PCR. In the table there are approximately 26,000 clones, over 90% of which are singletons. The specimen sequenced was peripheral blood. This clonotype was obtained from a human donor in a cohort sampled during active COVID-19. The chain is built from TRBV7-9 and TRBJ1-1; D uncertain. The CDR3 DNA sequence: TGTGCCAGCAGCTTGGGAGCTGGGGACACTGAAGCTTTCTTT. Translation: CASSLGAGDTEAFF.